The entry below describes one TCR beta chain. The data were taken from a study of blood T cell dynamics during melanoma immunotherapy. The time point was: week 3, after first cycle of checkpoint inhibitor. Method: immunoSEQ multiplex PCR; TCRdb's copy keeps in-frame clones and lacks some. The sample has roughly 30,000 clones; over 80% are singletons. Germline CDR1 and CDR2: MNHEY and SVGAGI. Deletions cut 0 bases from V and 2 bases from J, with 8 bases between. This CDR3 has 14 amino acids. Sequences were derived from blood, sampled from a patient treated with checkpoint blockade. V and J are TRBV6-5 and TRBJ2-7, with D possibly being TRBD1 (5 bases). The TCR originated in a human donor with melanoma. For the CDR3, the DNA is TGTGCCAGCAGTTACTCCAGGGATACCTACGAGCAGTACTTC. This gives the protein CASSYSRDTYEQYF.